This T cell receptor (beta chain) was retrieved from a study of patients and donors after allogeneic stem cell transplantation. This CDR3 spans 14 amino acids. V lost 7 bases and J 7 bases, leaving 19 bases between the germline ends. CDR1 is MNHEY, CDR2 SMNVEV, per germline (reference sequence). TCRdb itself ran the RT-PCR reads through MiXCR, one entry per CDR3 protein. The table lists about a million distinct CDR3 sequences, approximately 19% of them singletons. The rearrangement links TRBV27 to TRBJ1-1; D remains unclear. The material sequenced was blood, either unsorted or a sorted T cell fraction (not recorded which). The clonotype originates from a human donor who was either an allogeneic HSCT recipient or a stem cell or donor lymphocyte infusion donor (not recorded which). It is not recorded whose cells these are; they may come from a transplant donor. This chain's CDR3 is CASIAGYGWGEAFF. In nucleotides, the CDR3 is TGTGCCAGCATTGCTGGGTACGGGTGGGGTGAAGCTTTCTTT.